Listed below are T cell receptor beta chains from one sample, sequenced in a study of CD8+CD57+ T cells in acquired aplastic anemia. MiXCR, applied by TCRdb to the reads, yields one record per CDR3 protein. The sample contains over 150,000 distinct CDR3 sequences, approximately 50% of which appear only once. Sequencing input: sorted CD4+, CD8+, or CD8+CD57+ T cells (not recorded which) from PBMCs. These receptors came from a human donor in good health, serving as a control. Each CDR3 is given with its conserved first and last residue. A D gene is named only where the DNA matches it firmly. The size field is filled for only some rows; it gives once, few, many or a size class.

NA	NA	TRBV5-1	TRBJ2-7	TGCGCCAGCAGCTTGTTGGGGCTAAATGGCGAGCAGTACTTC	CASSLLGLNGEQYF
NA	few	TRBV7-2	TRBJ1-5	TGTGCCAGCAGCTTACAGGGCTTTGGACAGCCCCAGCATTTT	CASSLQGFGQPQHF
TRBD2	few	TRBV20-1	TRBJ2-5	TGCAGTGCTCTCAACCCGACTAGCGGGGGGGCAGGGGAGACCCAGTACTTC	CSALNPTSGGAGETQYF
NA	many	TRBV7-2	TRBJ2-7	TGTGCCAGCAGCTTACTTCTGGACAGCCGCTACGAGCAGTACTTC	CASSLLLDSRYEQYF
NA	many	TRBV12-3/TRBV12-4	TRBJ1-4	TGTGCCAGCACTCGGGAGGGGGAGGCTGGAAAACTGTTTTTT	CASTREGEAGKLFF
NA	many	TRBV12-3/TRBV12-4	TRBJ2-5	TGTGCCAGCAGTTCCACAGGGCGATCTCAAGAGACCCAGTACTTC	CASSSTGRSQETQYF
TRBD1	NA	TRBV19	TRBJ2-3	TGTGCCAGTAGAGCGGACAGGATCGCAGATACGCAGTATTTT	CASRADRIADTQYF
NA	NA	TRBV7-2	TRBJ1-2	TGTGCCAGCAGCTTTAGCGGAGGGACGGGTGGCTACACCTTC	CASSFSGGTGGYTF
NA	NA	TRBV18	TRBJ1-3	TGTGCCAGCTCACCAGAGGCCCAGGTTTCTGGAAACACCATATATTTT	CASSPEAQVSGNTIYF
NA	many	TRBV12-3/TRBV12-4	TRBJ1-5	TGTGCCAGCAGTTTAATCGATCTGGGACACCGGGTCGTGGCCCAGCATTTT	CASSLIDLGHRVVAQHF
NA	NA	TRBV7-2	TRBJ1-1	TGTGCCAGCAGCTTACATGTTCTAGCGGGAGCGAACACTGAAGCTTTCTTT	CASSLHVLAGANTEAFF
NA	many	TRBV7-2	TRBJ1-1	TGTGCCAGCACCCAATCGACAGAGAACACTGAAGCTTTCTTT	CASTQSTENTEAFF
NA	NA	TRBV25-1	TRBJ2-7	TGTGCCAGCAGCTTGAACCGGGGGCGCGACCACGAGCAGTACTTC	CASSLNRGRDHEQYF
NA	NA	TRBV7-2	TRBJ1-1	TGTGCCAGCATCTTGGCGCCAGGGGTCACTGAAGCTTTCTTT	CASILAPGVTEAFF
NA	NA	TRBV9	TRBJ2-7	TGTGCCAGCAGCTCACAGACCAGACCCTACGAGCAGTACTTC	CASSSQTRPYEQYF
NA	NA	TRBV7-6	TRBJ1-5	TGTGCCAGCAGCTTAGGGGAGACCAAGCCCCAGCATTTT	CASSLGETKPQHF
NA	many	TRBV20-1	TRBJ2-5	TGCAGTGCTAGCGGAGGGCCCCAAGAGACCCAGTACTTC	CSASGGPQETQYF
NA	many	TRBV12-3/TRBV12-4	TRBJ2-2	TGTGCCAACCGTCTGAACACCGGGGAGCTGTTTTTT	CANRLNTGELFF
TRBD1	NA	TRBV9	TRBJ2-7	TGTGCCAGCAGCGTAGCCGTGGGACAGGCCTACGAGCGGTACTTT	CASSVAVGQAYERYF
NA	once	TRBV20-1	TRBJ1-1	TGTATTACAGGGTTAGGGACTGAAGCTTTCTTT	CITGLGTEAFF
TRBD2	NA	TRBV12-5	TRBJ2-1	TGTGCTAGTGGTGGCACTTCCCAGGGACTAGCGGGGGAAAGCTCCTACAATGAGCAGTTCTTC	CASGGTSQGLAGESSYNEQFF
NA	many	TRBV18	TRBJ1-1	TGTGCCAGCTCACTATCGACAGAGGGTGAAGCTTTCTTT	CASSLSTEGEAFF
TRBD1	few	TRBV10-2	TRBJ2-7	TGCGCCAGCAGTCGGGTGCGGACAGGGCTCGGCGAGCAGTACTTC	CASSRVRTGLGEQYF
TRBD1	many	TRBV19	TRBJ2-7	TGTGCCAGTAGTATTCCCGGAACAGGGGCTTACGAGCAGTACTTC	CASSIPGTGAYEQYF
TRBD1	NA	TRBV5-6	TRBJ2-7	TGTGCCAGCAGCTTGGCCGGGACAGGGATCTACGAGCAGTACTTC	CASSLAGTGIYEQYF
NA	many	TRBV19	TRBJ1-5	TGTGCCAGTAGTACCTCAAGGCCGGGGGGGGATCAGGTCCAGCATTTT	CASSTSRPGGDQVQHF
NA	NA	TRBV20-1	TRBJ1-2	TGCAGTGCTAGAGAAGGGAAGGCGGGGTCTGGCTACACCTTC	CSAREGKAGSGYTF
TRBD2	NA	TRBV20-1	TRBJ2-1	TGCAGTGCTAGCCAGCGGGGGGGCCAAAATGAGCAGTTCTTC	CSASQRGGQNEQFF
TRBD1	many	TRBV7-6	TRBJ2-5	TGTGCCAGCAGCTTAGTGTGGCAGGGGGCGGGGGAGACCCAGTACTTC	CASSLVWQGAGETQYF
NA	NA	TRBV4-3	TRBJ2-5	TGCGCCAGCAGCCAAGAAGAGACCCAGTACTTC	CASSQEETQYF
NA	few	TRBV9	TRBJ1-1	TGTGCCAGCAGCCAAGGGGGAGACACTGAAGCTTTCTTT	CASSQGGDTEAFF
TRBD1	NA	TRBV25-1	TRBJ1-6	TGTGCCAGCAGTGATTCAACACAGGGGACGGATAATTCACCCCTCCACTTT	CASSDSTQGTDNSPLHF
TRBD1	many	TRBV6-1	TRBJ2-3	TGTGCCAGTACAGGGGACACAGATACGCAGTATTTT	CASTGDTDTQYF
NA	NA	TRBV7-2	TRBJ1-2	TGTGCCAGCAACAGGGCCCAAGCTAACTATGGCTACACCTTC	CASNRAQANYGYTF
TRBD1	NA	TRBV6-6	TRBJ1-1	TGTGCCAGCAGTGAACAAACAGGGGGCACTGAAGCTTTCTTT	CASSEQTGGTEAFF
TRBD1	many	TRBV6-6	TRBJ2-7	TGTGCCAGCAGAAACACAAACCAAGGACAGGTTTTAGGGCAGTACTTC	CASRNTNQGQVLGQYF
TRBD2	many	TRBV20-1	TRBJ2-1	TGCAGTGCAAGAGCGGGATTTGAGCAGTTCTTC	CSARAGFEQFF
NA	few	TRBV29-1	TRBJ2-7	TGCAGCCAACCGGGACGGACGATAGGAGGTGTTCGGTACTTC	CSQPGRTIGGVRYF
TRBD1	NA	TRBV19	TRBJ1-5	TGTGCCAGTAGTAATTCCGGGACAGGCAACCCCCAGCATTTT	CASSNSGTGNPQHF
NA	NA	TRBV7-9	TRBJ1-1	TGTGCCAGCAGCGTCGACAGGAGGAACACCGAAGCTTTCTTT	CASSVDRRNTEAFF
NA	NA	TRBV24-1	TRBJ1-5	TGTGCCACCAGTCGCGTAACGTCCCTCTATAGCAATCAGCCCCAGCATTTT	CATSRVTSLYSNQPQHF
TRBD1	few	TRBV7-8	TRBJ2-7	TGTGCCAGCAGCCTAGCCTTGGGACAGGGATACGAGCAGTACTTC	CASSLALGQGYEQYF